This T cell receptor beta chain was recovered during a study of blood T cell repertoires in COVID-19. Looking at the study overall: Italy, Spain and the United States were the sources of the convalescent and acute COVID-19 samples. The analysed material was cDNA or gDNA that came from T cells, B-cell-depleted T cells, or PBMCs.

In the authors' workflow: The assay estimated nucleated cells by amplifying reference gene primers. Sequencing used immunoSEQ multiplex PCR; TCRdb keeps in-frame clones, though not all of them. V, J and clone size were drawn from that table, and D and trimming were deduced from the DNA. The repertoire consists of 360,000 or so clones, with nearly 90% occurring once and the leading ten covering around 6.3%. With 6 bases clipped from V and 2 bases from J, the junction kept 13 bases outside the gene matches. This CDR3 has 18 amino acids. Germline values: CDR1 MNHEY, CDR2 SVGEGT. The sequencing input was peripheral blood. The TCR comes from a young man with active or convalescent COVID-19. The chain has TRBV6-2 or TRBV6-3 and TRBJ1-6; 7 positions match TRBD1. The CDR3 protein is CASSLRSSGTAYNSPLHF. The CDR3 DNA reads TGTGCCAGCAGCCTACGTTCGTCCGGGACAGCCTATAATTCACCCCTCCACTTT.